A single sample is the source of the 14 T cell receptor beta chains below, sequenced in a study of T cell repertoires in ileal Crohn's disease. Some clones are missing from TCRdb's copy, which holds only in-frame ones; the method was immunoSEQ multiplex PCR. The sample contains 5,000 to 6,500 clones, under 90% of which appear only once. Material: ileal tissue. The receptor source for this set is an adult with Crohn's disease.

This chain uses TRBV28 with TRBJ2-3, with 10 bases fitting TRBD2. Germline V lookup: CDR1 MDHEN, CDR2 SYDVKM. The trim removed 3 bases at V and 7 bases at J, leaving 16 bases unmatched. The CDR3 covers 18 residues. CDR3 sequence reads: CASSFMVAGGHGDYTQYF. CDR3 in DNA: TGTGCCAGCAGTTTCATGGTAGCGGGGGGCCATGGTGATTATACGCAGTATTTT.

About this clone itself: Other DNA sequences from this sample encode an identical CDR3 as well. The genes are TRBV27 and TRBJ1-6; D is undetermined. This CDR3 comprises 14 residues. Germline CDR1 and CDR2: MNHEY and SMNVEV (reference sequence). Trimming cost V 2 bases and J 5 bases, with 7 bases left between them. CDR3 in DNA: TGTGCCAGCAGTTTAGGGGAGAATAATTCACCCCTCCACTTT. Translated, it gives CASSLGENNSPLHF.

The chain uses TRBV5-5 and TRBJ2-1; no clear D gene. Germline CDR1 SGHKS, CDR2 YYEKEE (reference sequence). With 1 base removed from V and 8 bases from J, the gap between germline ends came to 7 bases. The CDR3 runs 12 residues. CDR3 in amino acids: CASSLIRDEQFF. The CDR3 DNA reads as TGTGCCAGCAGCTTGATACGGGATGAGCAGTTCTTC.

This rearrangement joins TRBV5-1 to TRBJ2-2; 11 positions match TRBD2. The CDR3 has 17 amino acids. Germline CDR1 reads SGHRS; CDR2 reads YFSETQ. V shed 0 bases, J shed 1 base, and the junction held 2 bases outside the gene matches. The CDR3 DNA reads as TGCGCCAGCAGCTTGGGACTAGCGGGGATGAACACCGGGGAGCTGTTTTTT. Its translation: CASSLGLAGMNTGELFF. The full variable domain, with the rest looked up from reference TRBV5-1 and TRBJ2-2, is KAGVTQTPRYLIKTRGQQVTLSCSPISGHRSVSWYQQTPGQGLQFLFEYFSETQRNKGNFPGRFSGRQFSNSRSEMNVSTLELGDSALYLCASSLGLAGMNTGELFFGEGSRLTVL.

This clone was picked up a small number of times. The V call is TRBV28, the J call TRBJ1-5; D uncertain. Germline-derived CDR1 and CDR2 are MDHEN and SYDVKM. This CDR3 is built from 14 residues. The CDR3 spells CGTIAMRGNQPQHF. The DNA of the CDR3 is TGTGGGACCATAGCGATGAGGGGCAATCAGCCCCAGCATTTT.

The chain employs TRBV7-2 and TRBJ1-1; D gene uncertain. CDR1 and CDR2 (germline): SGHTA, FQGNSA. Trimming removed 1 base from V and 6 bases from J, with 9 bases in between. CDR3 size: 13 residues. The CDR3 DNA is TGTGCCAGCAGCTTAGTCCGAACTCCTGAAGCTTTCTTT. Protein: CASSLVRTPEAFF. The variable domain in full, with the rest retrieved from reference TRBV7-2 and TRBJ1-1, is GAGVSQSPSNKVTEKGKDVELRCDPISGHTALYWYRQSLGQGLEFLIYFQGNSAPDKSGLPSDRFSAERTGGSVSTLTIQRTQQEDSAVYLCASSLVRTPEAFFGQGTRLTVV.

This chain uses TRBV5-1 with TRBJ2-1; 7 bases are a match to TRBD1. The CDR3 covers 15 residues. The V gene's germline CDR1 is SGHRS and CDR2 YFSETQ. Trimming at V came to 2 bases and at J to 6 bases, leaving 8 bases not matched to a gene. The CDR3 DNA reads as TGCGCCAGCAGCTTTCGACAGGGTTTAGGCAATGAGCAGTTCTTC. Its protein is CASSFRQGLGNEQFF.

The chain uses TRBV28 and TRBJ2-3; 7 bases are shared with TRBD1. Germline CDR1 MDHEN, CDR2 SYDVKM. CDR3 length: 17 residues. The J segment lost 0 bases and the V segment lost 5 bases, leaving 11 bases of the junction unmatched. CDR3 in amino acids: CASSPRQGITSTDTQYF. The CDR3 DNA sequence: TGTGCCAGCAGTCCTCGACAGGGAATAACTAGCACAGATACGCAGTATTTT. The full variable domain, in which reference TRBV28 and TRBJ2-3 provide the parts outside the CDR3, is DVKVTQSSRYLVKRTGEKVFLECVQDMDHENMFWYRQDPGLGLRLIYFSYDVKMKEKGDIPEGYSVSREKKERFSLILESASTNQTSMYLCASSPRQGITSTDTQYFGPGTRLTVL.

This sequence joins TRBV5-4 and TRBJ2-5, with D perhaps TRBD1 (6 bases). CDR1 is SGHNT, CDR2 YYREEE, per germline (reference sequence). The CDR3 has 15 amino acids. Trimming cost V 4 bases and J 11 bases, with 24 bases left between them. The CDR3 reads CASSREPTGIGEQYF. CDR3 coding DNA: TGTGCCAGCAGCCGAGAACCGACAGGAATAGGGGAGCAGTACTTC.

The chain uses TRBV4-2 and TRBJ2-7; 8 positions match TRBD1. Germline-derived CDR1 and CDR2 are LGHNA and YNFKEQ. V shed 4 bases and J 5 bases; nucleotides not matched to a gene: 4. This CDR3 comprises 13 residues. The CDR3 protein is CASSRMDRDEQYF. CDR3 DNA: TGTGCCAGCAGCCGTATGGACAGGGACGAGCAGTACTTC.

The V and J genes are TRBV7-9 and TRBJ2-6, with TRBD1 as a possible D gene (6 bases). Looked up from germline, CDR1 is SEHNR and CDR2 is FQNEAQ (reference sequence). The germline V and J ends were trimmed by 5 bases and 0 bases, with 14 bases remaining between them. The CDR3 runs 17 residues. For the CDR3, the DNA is TGTGCCAGCAGCCCGAGACAGGTTCTCTCTGGGGCCAACGTCCTGACTTTC. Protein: CASSPRQVLSGANVLTF.

DNA for the CDR3: TGTGCCAGCAGTCTCGGGACTAGCGGCTCCTACGAGCAGTACTTC. Translating gives CASSLGTSGSYEQYF. The chain employs TRBV7-2 and TRBJ2-7; 11 bases agree with TRBD2. With V trimmed by 6 bases and J by 0 bases, 4 bases remained unmatched. The CDR3 has 15 amino acids. Germline loops: CDR1 SGHTA, CDR2 FQGNSA.

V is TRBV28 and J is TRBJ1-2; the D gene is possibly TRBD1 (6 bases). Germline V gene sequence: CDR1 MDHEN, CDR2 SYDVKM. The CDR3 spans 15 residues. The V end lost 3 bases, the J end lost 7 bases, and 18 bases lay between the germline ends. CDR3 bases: TGTGCCAGCAGTTTCCGAGAGATTAACAGGGTTGGCTACACCTTC. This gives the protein CASSFREINRVGYTF.

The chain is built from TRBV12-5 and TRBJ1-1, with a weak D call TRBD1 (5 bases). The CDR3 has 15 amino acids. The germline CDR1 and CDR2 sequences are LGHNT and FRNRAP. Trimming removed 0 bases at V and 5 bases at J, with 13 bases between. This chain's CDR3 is CASGLVRGEGTEAFF. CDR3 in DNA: TGTGCTAGTGGTTTGGTACGGGGGGAGGGGACTGAAGCTTTCTTT.